The sequence of this T cell receptor (beta chain) was determined in a study of blood T cell repertoires in COVID-19 (dated by TCRdb to 2018 to 2020). Some background on the complete study: Samples from collaborators originated in the United States, Italy and Spain and spanned both the acute and convalescent phases of COVID-19. The material from the prospective study consisted of cDNA or gDNA derived from T cells, B-cell-depleted T cells, or PBMCs. Deeply sampled blood TCRbeta repertoires from subjects exposed to, actively infected with, or recovered from COVID-19 were included in the dataset. The repertoires were released in a freely available public database meant as a resource for research on the immune response to SARS-CoV-2. Samples came from the ongoing ImmuneRACE study (first 160 participants) plus 1,254 subjects from 6 global collaborators. A de-identified subject ID, COVID-19 status, age in years and sex were almost always included in the sample metadata. Where available, HLA class I and class II types were taken from metadata supplied by the sample provider and were not determined by assay-based typing. What the work shows at the level of the full study, not this receptor alone: Clinical and demographic metadata were provided uncurated, with the amount varying by source and participant.

TCRbeta CDR3 regions were amplified from genomic DNA by means of the immunoSEQ Assay, a bias-controlled multiplex PCR. Per the authors' processing: The number of nucleated cells in each sample was estimated from the amplification of reference gene primers within the assay. To quantify the absolute abundance of each unique TCRbeta CDR3 rearrangement, sequence reads were collapsed and filtered. For each sample, productive Simpson clonality was calculated as the square root of Simpson's diversity index over productive rearrangements. Entries here come from immuneACCESS through TCRdb and include only in-frame sequences with V and J called. Some clones fail to appear in such tables; in the studies checked, an unresolved V gene covers under half of the shortfall, and the cause of the remainder is unknown. The DNA was the basis for D and trimming; V, J and clone size are from that table. The sample includes about 97,000 clones, with around 80% observed a single time. Of the sample, 9.5% to 10% falls within the top ten clones.

From cysteine to phenylalanine, the CDR3 is 13 amino acids long. Of the read, only the CDR3 DNA is kept; its 39 bases are in frame from base 1. The trim is 6 bases for V and 9 bases for J, with a gap of 15 bases between the germline ends. For this clone: Its target antigen remains unknown. Nothing much larger sits one base from this clone, and base qualities are not available.

Collaborating institutions collected whole blood in K2EDTA tubes following their own protocols. Collaborator samples were shipped for TCRbeta analysis as frozen whole blood, isolated PBMCs, or DNA extracted from either sample type. The receptor was derived from a man in his sixties with active or convalescent COVID-19. The chain uses TRBV12-3 or TRBV12-4 and TRBJ2-1; D gene: possibly TRBD1, on 6 matching bases. Sequencing used peripheral blood. Here is the DNA: TGTGCCAGCAGGGGGGCAGGGGTCGGTGAGCAGTTCTTC. Its protein reads: CASRGAGVGEQFF.